This TCR beta chain was obtained from a study of cytomegalovirus exposure and HLA in healthy donors. The PCR was carried out with 60 Vbeta primers and 13 Jbeta primers. Sequenced by immunoSEQ multiplex PCR; TCRdb stores in-frame clones only, minus some. The sample shows 110,000 to 150,000 clones, about 79% of them seen only once. Germline CDR1 reads LGHNA; CDR2 reads YSLEER. V lost 5 bases, J lost 8 bases, and 16 bases stayed unmatched. CDR3 length: 19 residues. The table lists this clone with a count of one. Sequencing used PBMCs. The receptor was isolated from a woman aged 25 to 39 in good health and CMV-seronegative. The rearrangement uses TRBV4-3 and TRBJ2-2; 14 bases map to TRBD2. CDR3 amino acids: CASSVSGTSGGIGTGELFF. The CDR3 coding sequence is TGCGCCAGCAGCGTTTCCGGGACTAGCGGGGGTATAGGAACTGGGGAGCTGTTTTTT.